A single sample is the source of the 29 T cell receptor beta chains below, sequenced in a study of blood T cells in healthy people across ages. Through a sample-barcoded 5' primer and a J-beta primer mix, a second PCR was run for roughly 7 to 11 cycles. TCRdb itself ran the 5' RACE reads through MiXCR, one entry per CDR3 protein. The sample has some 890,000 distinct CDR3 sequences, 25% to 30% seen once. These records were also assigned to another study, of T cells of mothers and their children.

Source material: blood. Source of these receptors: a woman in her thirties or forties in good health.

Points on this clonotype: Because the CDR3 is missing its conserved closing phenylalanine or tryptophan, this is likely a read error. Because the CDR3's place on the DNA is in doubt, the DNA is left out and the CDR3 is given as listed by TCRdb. CDR3 amino acids: CASNRLPLRVPRGSYNEQFV. The V call is TRBV21-1, the J call TRBJ2-1; TRBD1, the table's D call, lacks a check against the DNA. TRBV21-1 is recorded as a pseudogene. The CDR3 spans 20 amino acids, including both terminal residues.

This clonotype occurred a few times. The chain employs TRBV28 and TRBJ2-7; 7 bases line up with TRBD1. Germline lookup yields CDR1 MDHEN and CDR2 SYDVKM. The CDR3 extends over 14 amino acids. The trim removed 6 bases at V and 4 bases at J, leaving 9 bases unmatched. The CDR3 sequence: CASSFLTQGYEQYF. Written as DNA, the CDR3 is TGTGCCAGCAGCTTTCTCACACAGGGGTACGAGCAGTACTTC.

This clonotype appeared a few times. The CDR3 nucleotides are TGCGCCAGCAGCGAGGGACAGGGAACGTATGGCTACACCTTC. It is translated as CASSEGQGTYGYTF. This rearrangement joins TRBV5-1 to TRBJ1-2; TRBD1 aligns across 9 bases. Trimming cost V 4 bases and J 5 bases; bases outside gene matches: 6. The CDR3 spans 14 residues. Germline V gene lookup returns CDR1 SGHRS and CDR2 YFSETQ.

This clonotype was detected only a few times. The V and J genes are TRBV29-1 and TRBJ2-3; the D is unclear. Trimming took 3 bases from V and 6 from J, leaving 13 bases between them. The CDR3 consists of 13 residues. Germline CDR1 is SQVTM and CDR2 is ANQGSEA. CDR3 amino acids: CSVDVRSGDTQYF. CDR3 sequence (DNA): TGCAGCGTTGACGTTAGGAGTGGCGATACGCAGTATTTT.

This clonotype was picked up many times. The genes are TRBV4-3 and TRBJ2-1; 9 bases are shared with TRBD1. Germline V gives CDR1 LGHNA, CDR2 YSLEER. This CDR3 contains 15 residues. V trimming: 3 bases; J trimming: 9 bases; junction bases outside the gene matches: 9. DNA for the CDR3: TGCGCCAGCAGCCAGGGGACAGGGATGTTGGGTGAGCAGTTCTTC. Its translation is CASSQGTGMLGEQFF.

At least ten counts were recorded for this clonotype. The CDR3 DNA is TGCAGTGCTAGAGCCCCCCGCCAGGTCCAGAATTCACCCCTCCACTTT. Encoded protein: CSARAPRQVQNSPLHF. The V gene is TRBV20-1, the J gene TRBJ1-6, with D unclear. CDR1 is DFQATT and CDR2 is SNEGSKA in the germline V gene (reference sequence). V gave up 1 base and J gave up 7 bases, with 17 bases separating them. This CDR3 is built from 16 residues.

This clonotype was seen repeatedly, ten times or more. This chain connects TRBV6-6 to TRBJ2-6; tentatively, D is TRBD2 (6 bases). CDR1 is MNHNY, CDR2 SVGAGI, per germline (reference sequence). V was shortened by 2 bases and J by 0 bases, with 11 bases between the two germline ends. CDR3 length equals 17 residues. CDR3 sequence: CASSYVEGISGANVLTF. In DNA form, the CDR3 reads TGTGCCAGCAGTTACGTGGAGGGGATCTCTGGGGCCAACGTCCTGACTTTC.

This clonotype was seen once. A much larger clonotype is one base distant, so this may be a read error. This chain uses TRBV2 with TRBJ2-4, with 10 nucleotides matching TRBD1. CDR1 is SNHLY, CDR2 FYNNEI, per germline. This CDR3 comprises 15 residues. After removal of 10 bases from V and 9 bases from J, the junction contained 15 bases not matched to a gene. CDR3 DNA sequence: TGTGCCAACAACGCCGGGACAGGGGAGAGTAGCATTCAGTACTTC. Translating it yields CANNAGTGESSIQYF.

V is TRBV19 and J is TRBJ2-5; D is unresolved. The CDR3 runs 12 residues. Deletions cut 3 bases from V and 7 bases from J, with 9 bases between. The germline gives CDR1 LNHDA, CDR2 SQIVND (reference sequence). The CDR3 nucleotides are TGTGCCAGTAGTATGGGATCCCTGACCCAGTACTTC. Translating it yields CASSMGSLTQYF.

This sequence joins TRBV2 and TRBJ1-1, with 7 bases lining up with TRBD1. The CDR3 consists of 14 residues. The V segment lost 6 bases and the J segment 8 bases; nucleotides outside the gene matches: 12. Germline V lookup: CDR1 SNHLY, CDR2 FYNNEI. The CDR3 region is CASRRQGSLSEAFF. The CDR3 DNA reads TGTGCCAGCAGGAGACAGGGAAGTCTCTCCGAAGCTTTCTTT.

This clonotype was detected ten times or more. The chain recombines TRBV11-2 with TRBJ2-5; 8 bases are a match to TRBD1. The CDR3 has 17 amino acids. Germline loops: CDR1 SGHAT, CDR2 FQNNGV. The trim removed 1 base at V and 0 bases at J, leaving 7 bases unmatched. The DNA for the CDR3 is TGTGCCAGCAGCTTAGGATCCAGACAGGGGTACCAAGAGACCCAGTACTTC. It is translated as CASSLGSRQGYQETQYF.

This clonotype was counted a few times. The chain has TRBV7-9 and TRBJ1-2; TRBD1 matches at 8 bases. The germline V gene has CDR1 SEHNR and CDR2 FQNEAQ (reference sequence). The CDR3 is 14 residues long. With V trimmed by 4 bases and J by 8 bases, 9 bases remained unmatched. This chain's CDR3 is CASSSPGQEKGYTF. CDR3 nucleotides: TGTGCCAGCAGCTCACCGGGACAGGAGAAAGGCTACACCTTC. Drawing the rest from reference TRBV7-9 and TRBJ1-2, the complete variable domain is DTGVSQNPRHKITKRGQNVTFRCDPISEHNRLYWYRQTLGQGPEFLTYFQNEAQLEKSRLLSDRFSAERPKGSFSTLEIQRTEQGDSAMYLCASSSPGQEKGYTFGSGTRLTVV.

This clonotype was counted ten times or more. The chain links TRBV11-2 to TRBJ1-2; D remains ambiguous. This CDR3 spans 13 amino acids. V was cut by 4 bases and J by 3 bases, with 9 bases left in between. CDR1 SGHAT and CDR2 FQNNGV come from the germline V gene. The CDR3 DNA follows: TGTGCCAGCAGCTCCCTGGGGTACTATGGCTACACCTTC. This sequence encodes CASSSLGYYGYTF.

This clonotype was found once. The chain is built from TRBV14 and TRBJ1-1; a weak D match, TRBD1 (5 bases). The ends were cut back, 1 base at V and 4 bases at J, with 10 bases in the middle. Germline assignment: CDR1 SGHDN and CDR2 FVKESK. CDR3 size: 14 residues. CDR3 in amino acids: CASSQGWGVTEAFF. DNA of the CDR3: TGTGCCAGCAGCCAAGGGTGGGGGGTCACTGAAGCTTTCTTT.

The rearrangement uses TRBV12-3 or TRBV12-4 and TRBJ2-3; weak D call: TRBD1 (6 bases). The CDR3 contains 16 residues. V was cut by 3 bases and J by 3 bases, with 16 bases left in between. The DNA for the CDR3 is TGTGCCAGCAGTTTTGGCGGTCAGGGGATAACAGATACGCAGTATTTT. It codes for CASSFGGQGITDTQYF.

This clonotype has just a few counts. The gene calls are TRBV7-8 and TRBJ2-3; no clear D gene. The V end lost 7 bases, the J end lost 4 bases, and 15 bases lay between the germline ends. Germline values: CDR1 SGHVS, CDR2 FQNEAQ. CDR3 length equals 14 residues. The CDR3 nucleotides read TGTGCCAGCATGCAGCTGCCCGCGGCAGATACGCAGTATTTT. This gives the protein CASMQLPAADTQYF.

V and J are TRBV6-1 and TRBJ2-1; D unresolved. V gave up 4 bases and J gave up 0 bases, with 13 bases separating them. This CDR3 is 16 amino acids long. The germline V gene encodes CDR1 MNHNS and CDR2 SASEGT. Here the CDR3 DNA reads TGTGCCAGCAGTGCCTGGACGTACAGCTCCTACAATGAGCAGTTCTTC. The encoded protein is CASSAWTYSSYNEQFF.

CDR3 in DNA: TGTGCCAGCAGTTTGGGACTAGCGGAGTACTTC. Its protein is CASSLGLAEYF. This chain joins TRBV6-5 and TRBJ2-7, with 11 bases aligning to TRBD2. CDR3 size: 11 residues. Germline V lookup: CDR1 MNHEY, CDR2 SVGAGI. The V segment lost 4 bases and the J segment 11 bases; nucleotides outside the gene matches: 1.

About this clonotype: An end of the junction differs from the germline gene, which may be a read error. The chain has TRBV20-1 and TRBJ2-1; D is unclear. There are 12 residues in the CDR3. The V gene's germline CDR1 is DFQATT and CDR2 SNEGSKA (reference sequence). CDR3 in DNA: TGCAGTGCTAGAAGGTGGTACAATGAGCAATACTTC. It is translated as CSARRWYNEQYF.

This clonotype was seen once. CDR3 sequence (DNA): TGTGCCAGCAGTTACATGAACGGCGAGCAGTTCTTC. This encodes CASSYMNGEQFF. The J gene is TRBJ2-1, the V gene TRBV6-6; D not certain. Germline assignment: CDR1 MNHNY and CDR2 SVGAGI (reference sequence). V dropped 2 bases and J dropped 10 bases, with 9 bases sitting between them. The CDR3 spans 12 residues.

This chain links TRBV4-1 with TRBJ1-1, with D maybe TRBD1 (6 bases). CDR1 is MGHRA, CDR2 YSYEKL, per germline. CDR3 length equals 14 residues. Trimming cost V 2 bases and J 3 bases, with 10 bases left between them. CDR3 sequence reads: CASSQTGRYTEAFF. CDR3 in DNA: TGCGCCAGCAGCCAAACAGGGCGATACACTGAAGCTTTCTTT.

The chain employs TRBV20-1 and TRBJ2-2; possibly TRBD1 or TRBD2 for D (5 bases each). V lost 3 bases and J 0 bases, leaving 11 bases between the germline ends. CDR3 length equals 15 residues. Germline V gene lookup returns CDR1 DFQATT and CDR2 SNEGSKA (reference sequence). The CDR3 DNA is TGCAGTGCTAGCGGGACCCAAGCGAACACCGGGGAGCTGTTTTTT. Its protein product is CSASGTQANTGELFF.

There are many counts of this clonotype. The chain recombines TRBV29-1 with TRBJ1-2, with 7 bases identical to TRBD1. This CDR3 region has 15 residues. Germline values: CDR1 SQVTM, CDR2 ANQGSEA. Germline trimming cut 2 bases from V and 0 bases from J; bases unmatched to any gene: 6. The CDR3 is CSVEYNRGANYGYTF. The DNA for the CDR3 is TGCAGCGTTGAATACAACAGGGGAGCTAACTATGGCTACACCTTC.

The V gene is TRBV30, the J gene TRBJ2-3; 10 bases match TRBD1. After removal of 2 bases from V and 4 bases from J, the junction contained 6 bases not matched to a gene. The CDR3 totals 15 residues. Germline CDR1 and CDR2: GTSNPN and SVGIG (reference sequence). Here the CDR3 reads CAWSPGTGVPDTQYF. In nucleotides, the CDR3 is TGTGCCTGGAGTCCCGGGACAGGGGTGCCAGATACGCAGTATTTT. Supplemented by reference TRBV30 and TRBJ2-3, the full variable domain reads SQTIHQWPATLVQPVGSPLSLECTVEGTSNPNLYWYRQAAGRGLQLLFYSVGIGQISSEVPQNLSASRPQDRQFILSSKKLLLSDSGFYLCAWSPGTGVPDTQYFGPGTRLTVL.

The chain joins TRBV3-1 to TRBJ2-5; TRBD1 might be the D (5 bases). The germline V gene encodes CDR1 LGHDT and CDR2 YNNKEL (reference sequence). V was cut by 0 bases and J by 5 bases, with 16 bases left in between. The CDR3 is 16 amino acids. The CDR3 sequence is CASSQDLARAGETQYF. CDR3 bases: TGTGCCAGCAGCCAAGATCTTGCCAGGGCTGGCGAGACCCAGTACTTC.

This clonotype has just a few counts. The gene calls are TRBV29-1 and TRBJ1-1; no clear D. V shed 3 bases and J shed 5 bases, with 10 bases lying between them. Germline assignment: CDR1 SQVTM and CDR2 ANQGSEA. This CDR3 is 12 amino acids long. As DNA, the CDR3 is TGCAGCGTTGAGTTCGGTGGTACTGAAGCTTTCTTT. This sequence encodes CSVEFGGTEAFF.

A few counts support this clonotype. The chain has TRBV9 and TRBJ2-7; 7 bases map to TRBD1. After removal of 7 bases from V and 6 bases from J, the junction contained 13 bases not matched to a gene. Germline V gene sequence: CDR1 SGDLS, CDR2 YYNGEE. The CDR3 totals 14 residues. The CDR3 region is CASSRGPSGGEQYF. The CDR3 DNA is TGTGCCAGCTCTAGGGGGCCATCAGGGGGCGAGCAGTACTTC.

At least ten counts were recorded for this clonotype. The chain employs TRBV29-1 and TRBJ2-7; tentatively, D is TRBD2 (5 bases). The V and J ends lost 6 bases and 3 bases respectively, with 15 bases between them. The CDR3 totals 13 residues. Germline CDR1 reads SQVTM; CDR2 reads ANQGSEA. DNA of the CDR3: TGCAGCGTACCCGGGGAAGCCCACTACGAGCAGTACTTC. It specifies CSVPGEAHYEQYF.

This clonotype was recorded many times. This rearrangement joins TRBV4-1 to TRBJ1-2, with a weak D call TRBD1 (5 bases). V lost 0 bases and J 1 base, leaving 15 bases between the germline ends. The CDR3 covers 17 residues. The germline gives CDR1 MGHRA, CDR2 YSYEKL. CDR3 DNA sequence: TGCGCCAGCAGCCAAGATGCGAGGCAGGGTAATAACTATGGCTACACCTTC. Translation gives CASSQDARQGNNYGYTF.